This is a list of T cell receptor beta chains from one sample in a study of blood T cell repertoires in COVID-19. Here immunoSEQ multiplex PCR was the method, and the copy in TCRdb shows in-frame clones only, minus some. The sample shows 200,000 to 250,000 clones, around 80% of them seen only once. Input material: peripheral blood. All receptors derive from an elderly woman with active or convalescent COVID-19. CDR3s include the opening cysteine and the closing phenylalanine or tryptophan. Fields, in order: J gene, V gene, CDR3 protein.

J gene: TRBJ1-2
V gene: TRBV12-3/TRBV12-4
CDR3 protein: CASSSNREGYTF

J gene: TRBJ2-7
V gene: TRBV28
CDR3 protein: CASSSPGTGGSWEQYF

J gene: TRBJ2-2
V gene: TRBV7-3
CDR3 protein: CASSLQGGELFF

J gene: TRBJ2-5
V gene: TRBV12-3/TRBV12-4
CDR3 protein: CASARASAETQYF

J gene: TRBJ2-5
V gene: TRBV7-2
CDR3 protein: CASSFQRGAQETQYF

J gene: TRBJ2-1
V gene: TRBV7-2
CDR3 protein: CASSLVADSYNEQFF

J gene: TRBJ1-2
V gene: TRBV27
CDR3 protein: CASSRQAGGQNYGYTF

J gene: TRBJ2-7
V gene: TRBV12-3/TRBV12-4
CDR3 protein: CASSRDIPYEQYF

J gene: TRBJ2-5
V gene: TRBV7-8
CDR3 protein: CASRVQGAAQETQYF

J gene: TRBJ2-3
V gene: TRBV7-3
CDR3 protein: CASSQDRAGDTQYF

J gene: TRBJ2-7
V gene: TRBV5-6
CDR3 protein: CASSQLGTGYEQYF

J gene: TRBJ1-1
V gene: TRBV12-3/TRBV12-4
CDR3 protein: CASSSMGGGEAFF

J gene: TRBJ1-1
V gene: TRBV4-3
CDR3 protein: CASSRVGQGTEAFF

J gene: TRBJ2-2
V gene: TRBV5-4
CDR3 protein: CASSRGGFSNTGELFF

J gene: TRBJ1-2
V gene: TRBV6-5
CDR3 protein: CASSPGQGGYGYTF